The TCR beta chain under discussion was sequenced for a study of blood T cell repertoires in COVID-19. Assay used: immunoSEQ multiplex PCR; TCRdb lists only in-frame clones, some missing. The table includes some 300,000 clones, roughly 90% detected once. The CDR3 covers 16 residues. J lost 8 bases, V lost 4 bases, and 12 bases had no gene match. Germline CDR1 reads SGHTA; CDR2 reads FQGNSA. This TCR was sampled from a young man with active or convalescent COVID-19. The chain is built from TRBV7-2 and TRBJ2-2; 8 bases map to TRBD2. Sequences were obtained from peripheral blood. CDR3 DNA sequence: TGTGCCAGCAGCTCCCCGATGGCGGGAGGAGGAGGGGAGCTGTTTTTT. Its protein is CASSSPMAGGGGELFF.